This T cell receptor beta chain originates from a study of shared clonotypes between healthy human individuals. On the study more broadly: Researchers drew samples from two women and a few men aged 18 to 49. Study conclusions and caveats: Clonotype sharing among donors, it was expected, would be affected by sequencing depth.

Details on this clone: Its antigen is undetermined.

The CDR3 is 14 residues long. Germline loops: CDR1 MGHDK, CDR2 SYGVNS. Deletions cut 3 bases from V and 1 base from J, with 7 bases between. This table comes from immunoSEQ multiplex PCR, and its TCRdb copy is limited to in-frame clones, with some not included. The table includes 2 million to 2.5 million clones, almost 96% detected once. The TCR was taken from a man between 18 and 35 years old in good health. The chain links TRBV25-1 to TRBJ1-5; D remains unclear. The sequenced sample consisted of naive CD4+ T cells sorted from blood. Subset indicated: CD45RA+ positively selected. DNA of the CDR3: TGTGCCAGCAGTGACTCCCGGAGCAATCAGCCCCAGCATTTT. Encoded protein: CASSDSRSNQPQHF.